These T cell receptor beta chains were read from a single sample in a study of radiation and T cells in renal cell carcinoma. Sequencing used immunoSEQ multiplex PCR; TCRdb keeps in-frame clones, though not all of them. Of about 130,000 clones listed, roughly four fifths are singletons. The sequenced sample was blood, obtained from a patient whose treatment included radiotherapy and nephrectomy. Receptor source: a middle-aged man with renal cell carcinoma. CDR3s include the opening cysteine and the closing phenylalanine or tryptophan. Fields, in order: clone size, V gene, J gene, D gene, CDR3 protein, CDR3 DNA. A D gene is named only where the DNA matches it firmly. Clone size is stated in some rows and not others, as once, few, many or a class when expanded.

abundance: NA
v_gene: TRBV15
j_gene: TRBJ2-7
d_gene: NA
CDR3aa: CATSRDRGQGLHEQYF
CDR3nt: TGTGCCACCAGCAGAGATAGAGGGCAGGGCCTGCACGAGCAGTACTTC

abundance: once
v_gene: TRBV5-6
j_gene: TRBJ2-3
d_gene: NA
CDR3aa: CASSLKTGRGTDTQYF
CDR3nt: TGTGCCAGCAGCCTCAAGACAGGGAGGGGGACAGATACGCAGTATTTT

abundance: few
v_gene: TRBV11-2
j_gene: TRBJ2-3
d_gene: NA
CDR3aa: CASSGQLYIRADTQYF
CDR3nt: TGTGCCAGCAGCGGACAGCTGTACATTAGAGCAGATACGCAGTATTTT

abundance: many
v_gene: TRBV6-1
j_gene: TRBJ2-7
d_gene: NA
CDR3aa: CASSERLALTTQYF
CDR3nt: TGTGCCAGCAGTGAACGTCTTGCCCTAACGACGCAGTACTTC

abundance: NA
v_gene: TRBV4-3
j_gene: TRBJ1-5
d_gene: NA
CDR3aa: CASSQDRENSNQPQHF
CDR3nt: TGCGCCAGCAGCCAAGACAGGGAAAATAGCAATCAGCCCCAGCATTTT

abundance: NA
v_gene: TRBV9
j_gene: TRBJ1-2
d_gene: TRBD1
CDR3aa: CASSAPGQVSGYTF
CDR3nt: TGTGCCAGCAGCGCCCCCGGACAGGTCAGTGGCTACACCTTC

abundance: NA
v_gene: TRBV27
j_gene: TRBJ2-6
d_gene: NA
CDR3aa: CASSLKNDMTGLSGRANVLTF
CDR3nt: TGTGCCAGCAGCCTGAAAAACGACATGACAGGTCTCTCTGGGAGGGCCAACGTCCTGACTTTC

abundance: NA
v_gene: TRBV7-9
j_gene: TRBJ2-7
d_gene: TRBD1
CDR3aa: CASSRGQGAYEQYF
CDR3nt: TGTGCCAGCAGCCGTGGACAGGGGGCCTACGAGCAGTACTTC

abundance: NA
v_gene: TRBV19
j_gene: TRBJ2-1
d_gene: TRBD2
CDR3aa: CASSITGTSGIKEQFF
CDR3nt: TGTGCCAGTAGTATAACCGGGACTAGCGGGATAAAAGAGCAGTTCTTC

abundance: few
v_gene: TRBV6-1
j_gene: TRBJ1-1
d_gene: NA
CDR3aa: CASSEERGLKAFF
CDR3nt: TGTGCCAGCAGTGAAGAGCGGGGGCTCAAAGCTTTCTTT

abundance: NA
v_gene: TRBV6-5
j_gene: TRBJ1-2
d_gene: NA
CDR3aa: CASRSPDEDGYTF
CDR3nt: TGTGCCAGCAGGTCCCCGGACGAGGATGGCTACACCTTC